Below, 14 T cell receptor beta chains from the same sample are listed, as sequenced in a study of shared clonotypes between healthy human individuals. CD8 cells regarded as naive lacked CD45RO, were positively chosen for CCR7, and omitted terminally differentiated effector memory CD45RA+ cells. Sequenced by immunoSEQ multiplex PCR; TCRdb stores in-frame clones only, minus some. The table has hundreds of thousands of clones, over 90% seen once. The sample taken for sequencing was naive CD8+ T cells sorted from blood. Source of these receptors: a man between 25 and 39 years old in good health.

V is TRBV7-2 and J is TRBJ1-2; D is possibly TRBD1 (6 bases). This CDR3 has 15 amino acids. Per germline, CDR1 SGHTA and CDR2 FQGNSA. Trimming left V 4 bases short and J 7 bases short, with 19 bases between. CDR3 protein: CASSSQEGGRGGYTF. The CDR3 DNA reads TGTGCCAGCAGCTCCCAGGAGGGGGGAAGGGGTGGCTACACCTTC.

The chain links TRBV27 to TRBJ1-2, with D possibly TRBD1 on 6 matching bases. The V gene's germline CDR1 is MNHEY and CDR2 SMNVEV (reference sequence). CDR3 size: 15 residues. Trimming removed 5 bases at V and 0 bases at J, with 13 bases between. CDR3 nucleotide sequence: TGTGCCAGCAGTCTATTACAGGGAGCTAACTATGGCTACACCTTC. As protein: CASSLLQGANYGYTF.

The J gene is TRBJ2-3, the V gene TRBV7-6, with a weak D call TRBD2 (6 bases). CDR3 length: 15 residues. V was trimmed by 1 base and J by 3 bases, leaving 11 bases between them. The germline V gene encodes CDR1 SGHVS and CDR2 FNYEAQ. The CDR3 sequence: CASSLGGLPTDTQYF. CDR3 nucleotide sequence: TGTGCCAGCAGCTTAGGGGGACTGCCGACAGATACGCAGTATTTT.

The chain couples TRBV29-1 to TRBJ2-7; the match to TRBD1 covers 7 bases. This CDR3 spans 17 amino acids. The germline CDR1 and CDR2 sequences are SQVTM and ANQGSEA. Unmatched junction bases numbered 13, after V lost 2 bases and J lost 0 bases. CDR3 DNA: TGCAGCGTTGAACTGGCTTACGGGACAGCGAGCTCCTACGAGCAGTACTTC. It codes for CSVELAYGTASSYEQYF.

The CDR3 DNA is TGTGCCAGCAGTTGGGGCGGGAAGGGCAATGAGCAGTTCTTC. It specifies CASSWGGKGNEQFF. The rearrangement joins TRBV27 to TRBJ2-1, with D perhaps matching TRBD2 (6 bases). The CDR3 runs to 14 residues. The ends were cut back, 4 bases at V and 6 bases at J, with 13 bases in the middle. Germline CDR1 and CDR2: MNHEY and SMNVEV (reference sequence).

The rearrangement joins TRBV27 to TRBJ1-2; D might be TRBD1 (6 bases). The CDR3 loop spans 13 amino acids. Per the germline V gene, CDR1 is MNHEY and CDR2 is SMNVEV (reference sequence). V was clipped by 6 bases and J by 4 bases, with 12 bases between them. CDR3 bases: TGTGCCAGCAGGGCCGCAGGGGTCTATGGCTACACCTTC. It encodes CASRAAGVYGYTF.

The chain is built from TRBV27 and TRBJ2-1; 7 bases match TRBD1. The trim removed 5 bases at V and 4 bases at J, leaving 5 bases unmatched. The length of the CDR3 is 14 residues. Germline V gene lookup returns CDR1 MNHEY and CDR2 SMNVEV (reference sequence). The CDR3 reads CASSAQGPYNEQFF. The CDR3 DNA sequence: TGTGCCAGCAGTGCACAGGGGCCGTACAATGAGCAGTTCTTC.

The rearrangement uses TRBV14 and TRBJ2-1, with TRBD2 matching 16 bases. Germline values: CDR1 SGHDN, CDR2 FVKESK. V was pared by 4 bases and J by 10 bases, with 7 bases of the junction left unmatched. CDR3 length equals 16 residues. Written as DNA, the CDR3 is TGTGCCAGCAGCCCACAAGGGACTAGCGGGAGGGTCGAGCAGTTCTTC. This gives the protein CASSPQGTSGRVEQFF.

Regarding this clone: Other DNA sequences in this sample translate to the same CDR3. The chain is built from TRBV27 and TRBJ1-5; no reliable D call. V was pared by 0 bases and J by 2 bases, with 5 bases between. This CDR3 comprises 14 residues. Germline lookup yields CDR1 MNHEY and CDR2 SMNVEV (reference sequence). CDR3 nucleotides: TGTGCCAGCAGTTTATCGAGGGGCAATCAGCCCCAGCATTTT. Protein: CASSLSRGNQPQHF.

The chain couples TRBV15 to TRBJ2-1; the match to TRBD2 covers 9 bases. V lost 1 base, J lost 7 bases, and 8 bases stayed unmatched. CDR1 is LNHNV and CDR2 is YYDKDF in the germline V gene (reference sequence). The CDR3 loop spans 16 amino acids. CDR3 region: CATSRAAGGSFNEQFF. For the CDR3, the DNA is TGTGCCACCAGCAGAGCGGCGGGAGGGTCTTTTAATGAGCAGTTCTTC.

This sequence joins TRBV2 and TRBJ2-1, with D possibly TRBD1 on 6 matching bases. V was trimmed by 6 bases and J by 12 bases, leaving 15 bases between them. The V gene's germline CDR1 is SNHLY and CDR2 FYNNEI. This CDR3 contains 12 residues. The CDR3 nucleotides are TGTGCCAGCAGGGTATCAGGGGCGGTGCAGTTCTTC. Protein product: CASRVSGAVQFF.

The CDR3 sequence is CASSDGTSGRHHSKRETQYF. The CDR3, as DNA: TGCGCCAGCAGCGATGGGACTAGCGGGAGACACCATTCTAAGAGGGAGACCCAGTACTTC. The rearrangement links TRBV4-1 to TRBJ2-5, with 14 positions matching TRBD2. From germline, CDR1 is MGHRA and CDR2 YSYEKL. V trimming: 5 bases; J trimming: 5 bases; junction bases outside the gene matches: 19. There are 20 residues in the CDR3.

This sequence joins TRBV11-3 and TRBJ2-7, with D unresolved. Germline lookup yields CDR1 SGHNT and CDR2 YENEEA. The V gene lost 5 bases and the J gene lost 5 bases, with 13 bases spanning the gap. CDR3 length: 13 residues. This CDR3 reads CASSHEYGHEQYF. The DNA for the CDR3 is TGTGCCAGCAGCCATGAGTACGGGCACGAGCAGTACTTC.

The chain links TRBV14 to TRBJ1-2, with 8 bases identical to TRBD1. CDR1 SGHDN and CDR2 FVKESK come from the germline V gene. The trim removed 6 bases at V and 4 bases at J, leaving 4 bases unmatched. There are 13 residues in the CDR3. The CDR3: CASRRTGSYGYTF. The CDR3 DNA reads as TGTGCCAGCAGACGGACAGGGTCCTATGGCTACACCTTC.